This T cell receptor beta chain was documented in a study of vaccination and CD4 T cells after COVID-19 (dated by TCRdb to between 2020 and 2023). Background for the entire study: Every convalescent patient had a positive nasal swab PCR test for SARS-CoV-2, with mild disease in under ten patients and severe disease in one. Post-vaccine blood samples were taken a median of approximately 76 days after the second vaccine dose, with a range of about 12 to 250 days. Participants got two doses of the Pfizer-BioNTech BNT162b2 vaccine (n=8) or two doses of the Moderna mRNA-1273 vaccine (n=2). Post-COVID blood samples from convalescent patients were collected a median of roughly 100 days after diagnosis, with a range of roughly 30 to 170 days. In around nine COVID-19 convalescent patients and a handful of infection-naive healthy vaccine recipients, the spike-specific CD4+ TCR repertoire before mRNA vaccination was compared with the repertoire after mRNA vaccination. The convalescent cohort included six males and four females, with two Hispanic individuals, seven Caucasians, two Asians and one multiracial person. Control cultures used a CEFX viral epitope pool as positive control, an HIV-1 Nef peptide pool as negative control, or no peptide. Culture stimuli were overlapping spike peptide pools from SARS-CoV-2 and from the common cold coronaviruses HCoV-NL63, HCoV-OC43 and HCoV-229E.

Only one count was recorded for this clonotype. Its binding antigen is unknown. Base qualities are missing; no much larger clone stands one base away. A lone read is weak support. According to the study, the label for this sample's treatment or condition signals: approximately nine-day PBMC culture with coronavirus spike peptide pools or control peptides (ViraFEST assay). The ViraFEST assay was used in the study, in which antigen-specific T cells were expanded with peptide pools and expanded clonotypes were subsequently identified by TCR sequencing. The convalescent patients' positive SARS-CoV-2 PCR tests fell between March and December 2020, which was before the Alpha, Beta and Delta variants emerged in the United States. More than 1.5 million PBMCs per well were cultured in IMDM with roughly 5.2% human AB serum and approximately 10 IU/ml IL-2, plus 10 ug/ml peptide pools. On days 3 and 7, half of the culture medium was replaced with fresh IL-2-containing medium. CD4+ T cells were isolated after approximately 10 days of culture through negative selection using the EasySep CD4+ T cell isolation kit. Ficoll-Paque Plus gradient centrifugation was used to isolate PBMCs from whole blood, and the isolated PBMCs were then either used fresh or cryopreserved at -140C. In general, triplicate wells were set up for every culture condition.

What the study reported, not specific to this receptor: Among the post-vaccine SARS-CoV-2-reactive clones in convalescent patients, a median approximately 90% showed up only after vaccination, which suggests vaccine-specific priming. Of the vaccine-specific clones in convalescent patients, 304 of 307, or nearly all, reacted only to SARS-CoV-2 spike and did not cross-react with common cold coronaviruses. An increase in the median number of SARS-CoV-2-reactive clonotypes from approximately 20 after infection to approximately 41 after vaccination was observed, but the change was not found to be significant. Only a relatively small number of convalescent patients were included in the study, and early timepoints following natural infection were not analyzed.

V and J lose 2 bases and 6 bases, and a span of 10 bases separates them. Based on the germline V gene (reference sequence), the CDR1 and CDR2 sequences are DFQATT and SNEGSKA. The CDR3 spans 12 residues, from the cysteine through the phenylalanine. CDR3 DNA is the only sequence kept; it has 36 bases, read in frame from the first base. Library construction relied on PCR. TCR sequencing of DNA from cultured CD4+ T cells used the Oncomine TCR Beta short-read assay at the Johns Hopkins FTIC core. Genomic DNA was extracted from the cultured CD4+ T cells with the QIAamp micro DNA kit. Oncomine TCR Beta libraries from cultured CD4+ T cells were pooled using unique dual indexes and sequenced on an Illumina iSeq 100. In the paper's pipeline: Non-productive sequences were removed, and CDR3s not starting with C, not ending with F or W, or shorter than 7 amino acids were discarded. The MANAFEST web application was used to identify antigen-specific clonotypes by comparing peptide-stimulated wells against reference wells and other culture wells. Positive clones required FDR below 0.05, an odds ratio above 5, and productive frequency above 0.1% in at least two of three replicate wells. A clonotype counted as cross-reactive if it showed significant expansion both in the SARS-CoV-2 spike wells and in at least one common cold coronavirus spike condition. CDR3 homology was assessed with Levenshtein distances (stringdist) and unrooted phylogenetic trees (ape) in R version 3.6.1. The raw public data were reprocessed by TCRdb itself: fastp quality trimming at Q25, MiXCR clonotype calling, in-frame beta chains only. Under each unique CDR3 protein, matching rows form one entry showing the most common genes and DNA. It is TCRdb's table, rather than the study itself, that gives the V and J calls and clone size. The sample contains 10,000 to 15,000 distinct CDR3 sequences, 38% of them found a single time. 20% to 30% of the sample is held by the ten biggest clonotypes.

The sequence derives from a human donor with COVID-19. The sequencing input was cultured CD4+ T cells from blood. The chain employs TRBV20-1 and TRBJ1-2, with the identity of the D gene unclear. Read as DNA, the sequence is TGCAGTGCTAGATTTGGTCAACATGGCTACACCTTC. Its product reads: CSARFGQHGYTF.